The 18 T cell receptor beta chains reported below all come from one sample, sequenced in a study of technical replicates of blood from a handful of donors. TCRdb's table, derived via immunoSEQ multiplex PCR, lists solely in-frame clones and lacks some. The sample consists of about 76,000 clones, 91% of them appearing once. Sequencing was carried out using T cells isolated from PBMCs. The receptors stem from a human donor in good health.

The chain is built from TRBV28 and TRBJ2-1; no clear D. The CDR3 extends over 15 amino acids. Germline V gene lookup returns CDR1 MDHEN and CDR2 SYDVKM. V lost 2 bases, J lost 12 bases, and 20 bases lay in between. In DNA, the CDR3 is TGTGCCAGCAGTTTACCCTACGTGGTAAAAGTTGGGCAGTTCTTC. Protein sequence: CASSLPYVVKVGQFF.

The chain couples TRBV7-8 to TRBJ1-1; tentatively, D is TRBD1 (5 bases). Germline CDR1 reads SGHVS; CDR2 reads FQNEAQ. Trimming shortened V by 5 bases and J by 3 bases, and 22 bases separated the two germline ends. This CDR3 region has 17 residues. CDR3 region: CASSPNGIQGIDTEAFF. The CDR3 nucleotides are TGTGCCAGCAGCCCAAATGGAATTCAGGGAATCGACACTGAAGCTTTCTTT.

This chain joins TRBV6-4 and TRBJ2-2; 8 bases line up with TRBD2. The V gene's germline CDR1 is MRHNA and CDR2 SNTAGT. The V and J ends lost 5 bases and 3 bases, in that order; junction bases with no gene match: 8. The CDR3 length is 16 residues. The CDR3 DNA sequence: TGTGCCAGCAGTTCGCTAGGGACTAGGGACACCGGGGAGCTGTTTTTT. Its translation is CASSSLGTRDTGELFF.

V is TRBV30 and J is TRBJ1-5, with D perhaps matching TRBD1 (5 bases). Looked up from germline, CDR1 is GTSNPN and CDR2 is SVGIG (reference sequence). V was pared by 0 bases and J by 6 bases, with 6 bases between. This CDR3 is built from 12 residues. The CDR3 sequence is CAWSVGVQPQHF. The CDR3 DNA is TGTGCCTGGAGTGTAGGGGTTCAGCCCCAGCATTTT.

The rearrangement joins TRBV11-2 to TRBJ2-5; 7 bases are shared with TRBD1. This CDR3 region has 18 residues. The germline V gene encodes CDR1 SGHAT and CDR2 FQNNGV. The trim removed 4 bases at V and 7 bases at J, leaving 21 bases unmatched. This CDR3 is CASSSLPRGQGAKWTQYF. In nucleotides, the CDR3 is TGTGCCAGCAGCTCCCTCCCTAGGGGGCAAGGGGCGAAGTGGACCCAGTACTTC.

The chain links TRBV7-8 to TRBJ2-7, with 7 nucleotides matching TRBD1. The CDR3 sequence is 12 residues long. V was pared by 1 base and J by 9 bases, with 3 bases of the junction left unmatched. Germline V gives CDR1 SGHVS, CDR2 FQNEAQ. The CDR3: CASSLDRGPQYF. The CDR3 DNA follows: TGTGCCAGCAGCTTAGACAGGGGCCCGCAGTACTTC.

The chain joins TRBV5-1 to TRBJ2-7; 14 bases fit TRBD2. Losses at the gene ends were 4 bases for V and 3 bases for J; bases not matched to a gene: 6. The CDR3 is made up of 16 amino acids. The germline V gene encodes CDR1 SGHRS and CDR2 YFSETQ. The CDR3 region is CASSRGTSGGLYEQYF. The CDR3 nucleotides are TGCGCCAGCAGCAGAGGGACTAGCGGGGGACTCTACGAGCAGTACTTC.

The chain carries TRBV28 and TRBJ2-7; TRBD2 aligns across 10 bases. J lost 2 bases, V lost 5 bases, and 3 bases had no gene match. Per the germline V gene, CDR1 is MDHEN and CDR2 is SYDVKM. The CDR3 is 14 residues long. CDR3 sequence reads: CASSRLAGTYEQYF. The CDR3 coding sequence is TGTGCCAGCAGTAGACTAGCGGGCACCTACGAGCAGTACTTC.

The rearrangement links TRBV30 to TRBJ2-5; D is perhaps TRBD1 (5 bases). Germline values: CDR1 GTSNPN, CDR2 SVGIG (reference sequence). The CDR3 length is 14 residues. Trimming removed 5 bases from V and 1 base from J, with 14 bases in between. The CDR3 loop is CAWGQGNPQETQYF. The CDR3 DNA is TGTGCCTGGGGCCAGGGTAACCCCCAAGAGACCCAGTACTTC.

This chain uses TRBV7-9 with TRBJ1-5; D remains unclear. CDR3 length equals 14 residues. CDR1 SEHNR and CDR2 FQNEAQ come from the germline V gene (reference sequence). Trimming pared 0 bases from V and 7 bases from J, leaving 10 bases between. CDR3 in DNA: TGTGCCAGCAGCTTAGCGGGAGGAGGACAGCCCCAGCATTTT. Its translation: CASSLAGGGQPQHF.

The CDR3 is CSVVRRDRGNYGYTF. CDR3 nucleotide sequence: TGCAGCGTTGTTAGACGGGACAGGGGAAACTATGGCTACACCTTC. This sequence joins TRBV29-1 and TRBJ1-2; TRBD1 matches 10 bases. There are 15 residues in the CDR3. CDR1 and CDR2 from the germline V gene are SQVTM and ANQGSEA. The J segment lost 2 bases and the V segment lost 4 bases, leaving 7 bases of the junction unmatched. Filled out from reference TRBV29-1 and TRBJ1-2, the complete variable domain reads SAVISQKPSRDICQRGTSLTIQCQVDSQVTMMFWYRQQPGQSLTLIATANQGSEATYESGFVIDKFPISRPNLTFSTLTVSNMSPEDSSIYLCSVVRRDRGNYGYTFGSGTRLTVV.

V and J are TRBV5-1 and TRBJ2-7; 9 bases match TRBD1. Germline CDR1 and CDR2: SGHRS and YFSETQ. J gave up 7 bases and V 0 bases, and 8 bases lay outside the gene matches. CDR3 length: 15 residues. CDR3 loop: CASSLVGTGPEEQYF. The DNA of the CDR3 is TGCGCCAGCAGCTTGGTAGGGACAGGGCCAGAGGAGCAGTACTTC.

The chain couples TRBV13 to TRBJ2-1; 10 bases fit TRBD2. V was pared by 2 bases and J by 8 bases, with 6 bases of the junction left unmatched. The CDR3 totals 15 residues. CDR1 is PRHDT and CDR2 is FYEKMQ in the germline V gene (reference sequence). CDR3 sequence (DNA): TGTGCCAGCAGCTTAAGCGGGAGGGAGTTGGATGAGCAGTTCTTC. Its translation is CASSLSGRELDEQFF. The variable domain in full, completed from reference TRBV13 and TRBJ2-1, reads AAGVIQSPRHLIKEKRETATLKCYPIPRHDTVYWYQQGPGQDPQFLISFYEKMQSDKGSIPDRFSAQQFSDYHSELNMSSLELGDSALYFCASSLSGRELDEQFFGPGTRLTVL.

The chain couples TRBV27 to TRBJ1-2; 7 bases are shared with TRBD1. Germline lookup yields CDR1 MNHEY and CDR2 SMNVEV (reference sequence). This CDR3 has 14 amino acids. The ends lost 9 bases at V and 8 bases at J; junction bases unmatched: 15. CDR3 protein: CASSTTGAGGGYTF. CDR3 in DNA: TGTGCCAGTTCAACTACAGGGGCAGGGGGGGGCTACACCTTC.

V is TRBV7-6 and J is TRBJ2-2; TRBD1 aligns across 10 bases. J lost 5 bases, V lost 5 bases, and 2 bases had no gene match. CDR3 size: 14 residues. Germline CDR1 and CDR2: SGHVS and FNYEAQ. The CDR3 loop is CASSRTGGTGELFF. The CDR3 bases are TGTGCCAGCAGCCGGACAGGGGGGACCGGGGAGCTGTTTTTT.

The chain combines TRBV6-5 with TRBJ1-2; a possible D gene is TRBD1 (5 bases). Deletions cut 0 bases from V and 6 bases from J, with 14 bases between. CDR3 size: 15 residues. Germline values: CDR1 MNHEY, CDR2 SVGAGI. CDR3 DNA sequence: TGTGCCAGCAGTTACTCGATTACCACGGGGGATGGCTACACCTTC. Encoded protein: CASSYSITTGDGYTF.

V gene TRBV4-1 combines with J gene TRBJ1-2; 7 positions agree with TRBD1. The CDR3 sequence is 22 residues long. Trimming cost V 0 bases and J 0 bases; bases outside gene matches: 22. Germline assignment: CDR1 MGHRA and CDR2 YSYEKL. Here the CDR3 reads CASSQDRLGVYHRDSTNYGYTF. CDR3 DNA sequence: TGCGCCAGCAGCCAAGATCGATTGGGCGTGTATCACCGGGACAGCACTAACTATGGCTACACCTTC.

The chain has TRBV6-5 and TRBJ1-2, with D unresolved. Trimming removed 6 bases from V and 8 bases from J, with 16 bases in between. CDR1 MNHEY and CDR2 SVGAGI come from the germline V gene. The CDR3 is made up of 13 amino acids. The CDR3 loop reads CASSLQLYGGYTF. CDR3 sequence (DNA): TGTGCCAGCAGCTTACAGCTTTATGGCGGCTACACCTTC.